A single sample gave rise to the 7 T cell receptor beta chains below, sequenced in a study of identical twins (dated by TCRdb to the mid-2010s). Receptor libraries were prepared by 5' RACE. Instrument used: Illumina HiSeq 2000. TCRdb trimmed the raw reads at Q25, called clones with MiXCR and kept productive beta chains. Here each entry gathers all rows of one CDR3 protein and keeps the most common genes and DNA. For this sample the table gives 350,000 or so distinct CDR3 sequences, of which around an eighth were detected only once. 6% to 9% of the sample rests with the top ten. This sample was shared with a second study, whose subject was yellow fever vaccine responses in identical twins.

Source material: CD8+ T cells sorted from blood. The receptors were gathered from a woman aged 18-29 years in good health.

This chain's CDR3 is CSASMTHRVSSTDTQYF. DNA of the CDR3: TGCAGTGCTAGCATGACACACAGGGTGTCTAGCACAGATACGCAGTATTTT. The rearrangement uses TRBV20-1 and TRBJ2-3; a weak D match, TRBD1 (6 bases). Germline V gene data show CDR1 as DFQATT and CDR2 as SNEGSKA (reference sequence). This CDR3 spans 17 amino acids. Trimming removed 3 bases from V and 0 bases from J, with 19 bases in between.

In this sample, this clonotype turned up many times. The chain couples TRBV28 to TRBJ2-1, with D uncertain. The CDR3 is 13 amino acids. The V and J ends lost 8 bases and 6 bases respectively, with 14 bases between them. Germline V gives CDR1 MDHEN, CDR2 SYDVKM. In DNA form, the CDR3 reads TGTGCCAGCCAACCCCGGTGGCCCAATGAGCAGTTCTTC. Its translation: CASQPRWPNEQFF.

This clonotype occurred a few times. This chain links TRBV5-5 with TRBJ2-5; maybe TRBD1 (5 bases). The length of the CDR3 is 13 residues. Germline lookup yields CDR1 SGHKS and CDR2 YYEKEE (reference sequence). V was trimmed by 3 bases and J by 2 bases, leaving 8 bases between them. CDR3 sequence (DNA): TGTGCCAGCAGCTGGACAAGACAAGAGACCCAGTACTTC. Translation gives CASSWTRQETQYF. Full variable domain (outside the CDR3, taken from reference TRBV5-5 and TRBJ2-5): DAGVTQSPTHLIKTRGQQVTLRCSPISGHKSVSWYQQVLGQGPQFIFQYYEKEERGRGNFPDRFSARQFPNYSSELNVNALLLGDSALYLCASSWTRQETQYFGPGTRLLVL.

In this sample, this clonotype turned up many times. This chain joins TRBV7-7 and TRBJ1-6, with D unresolved. Between the trimmed V and J ends, which lost 1 base and 10 bases, there was a span of 8 bases. This CDR3 is built from 13 residues. Germline lookup yields CDR1 SSHAT and CDR2 FNYEAQ (reference sequence). The CDR3 coding sequence is TGTGCCAGCAGCTTAGTATTCCTATCACCCCTCCACTTT. It yields the protein CASSLVFLSPLHF.

This clonotype occurred a few times. The V and J genes are TRBV12-3 or TRBV12-4 and TRBJ2-7; D not certain. The CDR3 consists of 14 residues. Trimming took 3 bases from V and 3 from J, leaving 12 bases between them. The chain's CDR3 is CASSFGPKDYEQYF. The CDR3 nucleotides read TGTGCCAGCAGTTTCGGCCCCAAGGACTACGAGCAGTACTTC.

This clonotype was seen more than once but under ten times. The chain employs TRBV3-1 and TRBJ2-1; D is unclear. V lost 3 bases to trimming and J lost 2 bases, with 5 bases between them. The germline gives CDR1 LGHDT, CDR2 YNNKEL (reference sequence). This CDR3 spans 13 amino acids. The CDR3 region is CASSHGTYNEQFF. The CDR3 nucleotides are TGTGCCAGCAGCCATGGCACCTACAATGAGCAGTTCTTC.

V is TRBV9 and J is TRBJ2-6, with TRBD2 matching 10 bases. V shed 3 bases and J 0 bases; nucleotides not matched to a gene: 12. The V gene's germline CDR1 is SGDLS and CDR2 YYNGEE. The CDR3 has 20 residues. CDR3 sequence: CASSARAPGTSASGANVLTF. Here the CDR3 DNA reads TGTGCCAGCAGCGCGCGAGCTCCCGGGACTAGCGCCTCTGGGGCCAACGTCCTGACTTTC.